The 11 T cell receptor beta chains below come from one sample, sequenced in a study of T cell responses to AZD1222 COVID-19 vaccine (dated by TCRdb to about 2021). The library came from the immunoSEQ multiplex PCR assay. Held by TCRdb, this immuneACCESS table contains in-frame sequences only and omits some clones. Under half of the omission traces to an unresolved V gene where checked; the cause of the rest is unknown. The sample includes about 150,000 clones, with 90% observed a single time. Clones ranked in the top ten supply roughly 1.9% of the sample. Taken with the paper, the label for time point translates to: baseline before first vaccination. The sample in question was peripheral blood, obtained on day 0 of AZD1222 vaccination. These receptor sequences come from an adult in good health.

This rearrangement joins TRBV11-2 to TRBJ1-2, with a possible D match to TRBD1 (6 bases). The CDR3 consists of 14 residues. Germline V gene data show CDR1 as SGHAT and CDR2 as FQNNGV. Trimming cost V 5 bases and J 8 bases, with 18 bases left between them. CDR3 nucleotides: TGTGCCAGCAGCACTGACAGGCCTTTCTGGGGCTACACCTTC. Protein sequence: CASSTDRPFWGYTF. The complete variable domain, with remaining parts taken from reference TRBV11-2 and TRBJ1-2, reads EAGVAQSPRYKIIEKRQSVAFWCNPISGHATLYWYQQILGQGPKLLIQFQNNGVVDDSQLPKDRFSAERLKGVDSTLKIQPAKLEDSAVYLCASSTDRPFWGYTFGSGTRLTVV.

This clone has a handful of counts. CDR3 region: CSVLNPNEKLFF. CDR3 sequence (DNA): TGCAGCGTTTTGAACCCTAATGAAAAACTGTTTTTT. This sequence joins TRBV29-1 and TRBJ1-4; D is ambiguous. V was cut by 5 bases and J by 3 bases, with 7 bases left in between. This CDR3 comprises 12 residues. Germline CDR1 is SQVTM and CDR2 is ANQGSEA.

This chain uses TRBV5-4 with TRBJ1-2; D remains unclear. The length of the CDR3 is 13 residues. CDR1 SGHNT and CDR2 YYREEE come from the germline V gene (reference sequence). With 5 bases removed from V and 4 bases from J, the gap between germline ends came to 12 bases. CDR3 bases: TGTGCCAGCAGGCTTAGGGAGGGCTATGGCTACACCTTC. This sequence encodes CASRLREGYGYTF.

The V gene is TRBV2, the J gene TRBJ1-5, with TRBD1 identical over 9 bases. The germline V gene has CDR1 SNHLY and CDR2 FYNNEI. Germline trimming cut 6 bases from V and 8 bases from J; bases unmatched to any gene: 11. The CDR3 length is 15 residues. The CDR3 nucleotides read TGTGCCAGCAGCGTCACAGGGGGCTGGGGGGAGCCCCAGCATTTT. Translating it yields CASSVTGGWGEPQHF.

Only a few counts were recorded for this clone. This chain links TRBV5-6 with TRBJ1-5; 7 bases agree with TRBD1. Trimming cost V 4 bases and J 4 bases; bases outside gene matches: 2. From germline, CDR1 is SGHDT and CDR2 YYEEEE. The CDR3 loop spans 13 amino acids. CDR3 in DNA: TGTGCCAGCAGCCTGGACAGGAATCAGCCCCAGCATTTT. Amino acid sequence: CASSLDRNQPQHF.

This chain connects TRBV29-1 to TRBJ1-2; tentatively, D is TRBD1 (5 bases). V lost 8 bases and J 2 bases, leaving 18 bases between the germline ends. The germline V gene has CDR1 SQVTM and CDR2 ANQGSEA. The CDR3 has 14 amino acids. DNA of the CDR3: TGCAGCTTTACCCTACAGGAGAACAACTATGGCTACACCTTC. As protein: CSFTLQENNYGYTF. The complete variable domain, with remaining parts taken from reference TRBV29-1 and TRBJ1-2, reads SAVISQKPSRDICQRGTSLTIQCQVDSQVTMMFWYRQQPGQSLTLIATANQGSEATYESGFVIDKFPISRPNLTFSTLTVSNMSPEDSSIYLCSFTLQENNYGYTFGSGTRLTVV.

V usage is TRBV18 and J usage is TRBJ2-3; perhaps TRBD1 as D (8 bases). Germline CDR1 is KGHSH and CDR2 is LQKENI. This CDR3 has 17 amino acids. The V gene lost 2 bases and the J gene lost 3 bases, with 18 bases spanning the gap. DNA for the CDR3: TGTGCCAGCTCACCAAACAGGGGGGGACTTGGGACAGATACGCAGTATTTT. This translates into CASSPNRGGLGTDTQYF.

The V and J genes are TRBV9 and TRBJ2-2; TRBD2 matches at 10 bases. The V gene's germline CDR1 is SGDLS and CDR2 YYNGEE. V gave up 2 bases and J gave up 9 bases; unmatched junction bases: 10. CDR3 length: 16 amino acids. CDR3 sequence reads: CASSVSSGRKYRELFF. CDR3 DNA sequence: TGTGCCAGCAGCGTGAGTAGCGGGAGGAAGTACAGGGAGCTGTTTTTT. Full variable domain (rest looked up from reference TRBV9 and TRBJ2-2): DSGVTQTPKHLITATGQRVTLRCSPRSGDLSVYWYQQSLDQGLQFLIQYYNGEERAKGNILERFSAQQFPDLHSELNLSSLELGDSALYFCASSVSSGRKYRELFFGEGSRLTVL.

V and J are TRBV11-2 and TRBJ2-2; D remains unclear. CDR1 and CDR2 (germline): SGHAT, FQNNGV. This CDR3 contains 12 residues. The V gene lost 1 base and the J gene lost 7 bases, with 4 bases spanning the gap. The CDR3 here is CASSLAVGELFF. CDR3 bases: TGTGCCAGCAGCTTAGCGGTCGGGGAGCTGTTTTTT.

This clone was seen only once. The CDR3 sequence: CASSLTGPGYTEAFF. CDR3 nucleotide sequence: TGTGCCAGCAGTTTGACAGGGCCCGGGTACACTGAAGCTTTCTTT. The J gene is TRBJ1-1, the V gene TRBV27; 7 positions match TRBD1. CDR1 is MNHEY and CDR2 is SMNVEV in the germline V gene (reference sequence). J lost 3 bases, V lost 3 bases, and 7 bases had no gene match. There are 15 residues in the CDR3.

The V and J genes are TRBV7-2 and TRBJ1-2, with TRBD1 as a possible D gene (6 bases). Germline CDR1 reads SGHTA; CDR2 reads FQGNSA. This CDR3 comprises 14 residues. Trimming took 4 bases from V and 0 from J, leaving 9 bases between them. The CDR3: CASSSWTANYGYTF. DNA for the CDR3: TGTGCCAGCAGCTCCTGGACAGCTAACTATGGCTACACCTTC.